These 8 T cell receptor beta chains came from one sample sequenced in a study of blood T cell repertoires in COVID-19. The protocol was immunoSEQ multiplex PCR, while the TCRdb copy is restricted to in-frame clones and leaves out a portion. This sample has around 240,000 clones, with around 88% found just once. Sequenced material: PBMCs or T cells enriched from blood (not recorded which). The receptors shown here come from a woman aged 45-60 years who had recovered from COVID-19.

The chain is built from TRBV19 and TRBJ2-4; TRBD2 matches 8 bases. With 6 bases clipped from V and 8 bases from J, the junction kept 15 bases outside the gene matches. The CDR3 runs to 16 residues. Germline V gene data show CDR1 as LNHDA and CDR2 as SQIVND (reference sequence). The CDR3 loop reads CASSPLRRGAGDIQYF. In nucleotides, the CDR3 is TGTGCCAGTAGCCCCCTGAGGCGGGGGGCGGGGGACATTCAGTACTTC.

The V and J genes are TRBV9 and TRBJ2-5, with a weak D call TRBD1 (6 bases). Trimming removed 4 bases from V and 1 base from J, with 11 bases in between. The CDR3 sequence is 14 residues long. Per the germline V gene, CDR1 is SGDLS and CDR2 is YYNGEE. CDR3 residues: CASSTTGFQETQYF. The CDR3 DNA follows: TGTGCCAGCAGCACAACAGGGTTCCAAGAGACCCAGTACTTC.

This clone occurred a few times. The J gene is TRBJ2-2, the V gene TRBV29-1; tentative D call: TRBD1 (6 bases). This CDR3 has 14 amino acids. CDR1 and CDR2 from the germline V gene are SQVTM and ANQGSEA. With 5 bases removed from V and 4 bases from J, the gap between germline ends came to 14 bases. The CDR3 loop is CSVQPYRATGELFF. The DNA of the CDR3 is TGCAGCGTTCAACCATACAGGGCCACCGGGGAGCTGTTTTTT.

CDR3 region: CASRAFPGQGFGYTF. CDR3 sequence (DNA): TGTGCCAGCAGGGCCTTCCCGGGACAGGGATTTGGCTACACCTTC. The rearrangement joins TRBV3-1 (or the pseudogene TRBV3-2) to TRBJ1-2; TRBD1 agrees at 9 bases. The V and J ends lost 6 bases and 7 bases, in that order; junction bases with no gene match: 12. Germline CDR1 is LGHDT and CDR2 is YNNKEL (reference sequence). This CDR3 is built from 15 residues.

The rearrangement links TRBV30 to TRBJ2-1, with TRBD2 identical over 11 bases. This CDR3 contains 13 residues. The ends lost 8 bases at V and 0 bases at J; junction bases unmatched: 0. Germline CDR1 reads GTSNPN; CDR2 reads SVGIG (reference sequence). The CDR3 nucleotides read TGTGCCGGGACTAGCGGCTCCTACAATGAGCAGTTCTTC. It translates to CAGTSGSYNEQFF.

The chain recombines TRBV5-6 with TRBJ1-2; D gene ambiguous. Germline CDR1 is SGHDT and CDR2 is YYEEEE. The CDR3 sequence is 12 residues long. The V end was cut by 3 bases, the J end by 3 bases, with 6 bases between. The DNA for the CDR3 is TGTGCCAGCAGCTATCAGGACTATGGCTACACCTTC. Residues: CASSYQDYGYTF.

This chain connects TRBV25-1 to TRBJ2-7, with D perhaps TRBD2 (7 bases). The CDR3 has 16 amino acids. The germline CDR1 and CDR2 sequences are MGHDK and SYGVNS. Trimming cost V 3 bases and J 2 bases, with 17 bases left between them. CDR3 nucleotide sequence: TGTGCCAGCAGTGACGGCGGGGGCGCAACTACCTACGAGCAGTACTTC. Its translation: CASSDGGGATTYEQYF.

The V and J genes are TRBV2 and TRBJ2-1, with 9 bases that match TRBD2. Trimming cost V 2 bases and J 7 bases; bases outside gene matches: 3. This CDR3 is built from 14 residues. Looked up from germline, CDR1 is SNHLY and CDR2 is FYNNEI. CDR3 in amino acids: CASSERLAGNEQFF. DNA for the CDR3: TGTGCCAGCAGTGAAAGGCTAGCGGGGAATGAGCAGTTCTTC.